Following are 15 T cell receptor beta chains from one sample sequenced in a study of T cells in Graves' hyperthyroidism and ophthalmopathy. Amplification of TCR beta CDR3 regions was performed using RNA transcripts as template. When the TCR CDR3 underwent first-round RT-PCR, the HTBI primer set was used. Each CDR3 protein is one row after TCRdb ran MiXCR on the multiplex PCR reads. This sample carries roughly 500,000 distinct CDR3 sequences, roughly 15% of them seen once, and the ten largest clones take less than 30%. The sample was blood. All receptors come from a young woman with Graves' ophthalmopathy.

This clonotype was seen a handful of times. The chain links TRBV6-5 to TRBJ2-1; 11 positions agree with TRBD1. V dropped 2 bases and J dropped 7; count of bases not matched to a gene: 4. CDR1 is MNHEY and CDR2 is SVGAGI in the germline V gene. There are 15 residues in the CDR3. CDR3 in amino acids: CASSYGTGGRNEQFF. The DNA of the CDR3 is TGTGCCAGCAGTTACGGGACAGGGGGTAGGAATGAGCAGTTCTTC.

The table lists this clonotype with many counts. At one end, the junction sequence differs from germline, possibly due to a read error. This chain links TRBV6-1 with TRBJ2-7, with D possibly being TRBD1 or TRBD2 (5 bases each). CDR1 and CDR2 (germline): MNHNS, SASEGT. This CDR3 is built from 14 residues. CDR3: CASSASGTSYEQYF. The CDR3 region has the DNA TGCGCCAGCAGCGCCTCGGGGACCTCCTACGAGCAGTACTTC.

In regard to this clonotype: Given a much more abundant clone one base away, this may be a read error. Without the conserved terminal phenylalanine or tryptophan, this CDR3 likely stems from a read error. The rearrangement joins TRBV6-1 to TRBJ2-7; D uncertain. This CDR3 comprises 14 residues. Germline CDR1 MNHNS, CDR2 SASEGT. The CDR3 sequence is CASREGGNSYEQYL. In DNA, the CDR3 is TGTGCCAGCAGAGAAGGTGGTAACTCCTACGAGCAGTACCTC.

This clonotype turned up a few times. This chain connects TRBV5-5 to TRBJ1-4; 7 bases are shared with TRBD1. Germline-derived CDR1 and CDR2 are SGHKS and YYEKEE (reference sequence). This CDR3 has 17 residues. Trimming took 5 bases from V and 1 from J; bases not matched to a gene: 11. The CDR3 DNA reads TGTGCCAGCAGTCAAGGGGGCGCCTGGGGAACTAATGAAAAACTGTTTTTT. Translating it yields CASSQGGAWGTNEKLFF.

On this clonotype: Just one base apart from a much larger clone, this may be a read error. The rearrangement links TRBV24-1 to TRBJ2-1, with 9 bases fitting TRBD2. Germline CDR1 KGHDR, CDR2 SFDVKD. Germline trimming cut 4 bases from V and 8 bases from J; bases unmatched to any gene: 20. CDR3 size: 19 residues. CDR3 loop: CATSDRDWGKTSGLDEQFF. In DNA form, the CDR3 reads TGTGCCACCAGTGACCGGGACTGGGGAAAGACTAGCGGTTTGGATGAGCAGTTCTTC.

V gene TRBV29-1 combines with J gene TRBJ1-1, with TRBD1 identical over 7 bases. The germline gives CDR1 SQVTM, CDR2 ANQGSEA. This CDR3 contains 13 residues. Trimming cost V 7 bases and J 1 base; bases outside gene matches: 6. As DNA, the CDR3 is TGCAGCGCCCGGACAGGTGAGAACACTGAAGCTTTCTTT. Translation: CSARTGENTEAFF.

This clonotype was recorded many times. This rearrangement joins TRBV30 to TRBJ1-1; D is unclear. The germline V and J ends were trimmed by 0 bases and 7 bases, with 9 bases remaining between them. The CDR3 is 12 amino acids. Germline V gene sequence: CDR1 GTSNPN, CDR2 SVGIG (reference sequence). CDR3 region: CAWSVRWVEAFF. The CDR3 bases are TGTGCCTGGAGTGTACGGTGGGTTGAAGCTTTCTTT. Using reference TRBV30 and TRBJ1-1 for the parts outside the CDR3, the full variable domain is SQTIHQWPATLVQPVGSPLSLECTVEGTSNPNLYWYRQAAGRGLQLLFYSVGIGQISSEVPQNLSASRPQDRQFILSSKKLLLSDSGFYLCAWSVRWVEAFFGQGTRLTVV.

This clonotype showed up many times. CDR3 nucleotide sequence: TGTGCCAGTAGTATAGGGGGGTTCAATCAGCCCCAGCATTTT. It codes for CASSIGGFNQPQHF. The V gene is TRBV19, the J gene TRBJ1-5; the D gene is possibly TRBD1 (5 bases). V was trimmed by 1 base and J by 3 bases, leaving 7 bases between them. CDR3 length equals 14 residues. Looked up from germline, CDR1 is LNHDA and CDR2 is SQIVND (reference sequence).

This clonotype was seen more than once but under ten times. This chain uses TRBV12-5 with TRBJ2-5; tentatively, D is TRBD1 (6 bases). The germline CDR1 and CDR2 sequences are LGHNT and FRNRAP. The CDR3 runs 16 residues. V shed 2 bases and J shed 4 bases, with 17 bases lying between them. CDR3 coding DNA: TGTGCTAGTGGTTTGAAACGAACCAGGGGAATAGAGACCCAGTACTTC. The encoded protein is CASGLKRTRGIETQYF.

CDR3 loop: CSASYGTGVEKLFF. DNA for the CDR3: TGCAGTGCCAGTTACGGGACAGGGGTCGAAAAACTGTTTTTT. The V gene is TRBV20-1, the J gene TRBJ1-4, with TRBD1 matching over 10 bases. CDR3 length equals 14 residues. Germline CDR1 DFQATT, CDR2 SNEGSKA (reference sequence). J lost 8 bases, V lost 6 bases, and 9 bases had no gene match.

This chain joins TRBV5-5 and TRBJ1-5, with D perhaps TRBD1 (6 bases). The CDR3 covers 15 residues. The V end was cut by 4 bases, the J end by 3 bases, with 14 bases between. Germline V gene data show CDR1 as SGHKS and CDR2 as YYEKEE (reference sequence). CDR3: CASSPGTLNNQPQHF. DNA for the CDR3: TGTGCCAGCAGCCCCGGGACACTTAACAATCAGCCCCAGCATTTT.

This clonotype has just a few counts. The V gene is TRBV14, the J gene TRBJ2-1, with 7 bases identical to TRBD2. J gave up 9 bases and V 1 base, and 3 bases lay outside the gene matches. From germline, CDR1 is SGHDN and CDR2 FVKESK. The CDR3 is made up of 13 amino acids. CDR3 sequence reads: CASSQGLAAEQFF. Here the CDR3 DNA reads TGTGCCAGCAGCCAAGGGCTAGCGGCTGAGCAGTTCTTC.

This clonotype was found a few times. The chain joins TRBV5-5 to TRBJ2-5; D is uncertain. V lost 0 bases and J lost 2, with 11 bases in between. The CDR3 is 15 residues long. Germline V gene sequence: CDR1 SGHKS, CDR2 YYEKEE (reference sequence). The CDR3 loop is CASSLGQKVQETQYF. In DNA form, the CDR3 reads TGTGCCAGCAGCTTGGGGCAGAAAGTACAAGAGACCCAGTACTTC.

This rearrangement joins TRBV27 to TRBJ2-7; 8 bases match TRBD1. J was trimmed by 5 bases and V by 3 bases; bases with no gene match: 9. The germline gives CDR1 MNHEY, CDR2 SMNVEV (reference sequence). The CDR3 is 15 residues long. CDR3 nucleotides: TGTGCCAGCAGTTTCACGGACAGGGTCCCCGACGAGCAGTACTTC. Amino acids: CASSFTDRVPDEQYF.

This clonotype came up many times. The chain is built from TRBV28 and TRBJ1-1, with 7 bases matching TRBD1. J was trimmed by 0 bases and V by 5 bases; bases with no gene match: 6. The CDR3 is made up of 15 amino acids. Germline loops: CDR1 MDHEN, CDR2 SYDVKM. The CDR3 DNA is TGTGCCAGCAGTCTGGGACAGACCGTGAACACTGAAGCTTTCTTT. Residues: CASSLGQTVNTEAFF.